This T cell receptor beta chain is drawn from a study of blood T cell repertoires in COVID-19. Whole-study context: COVID-19 samples, acute and convalescent, were from the United States, Italy and Spain. T cells, B-cell-depleted T cells, or PBMCs supplied cDNA or gDNA.

Authors' methods: Amplification of reference gene primers provided the estimated nucleated cell counts. Libraries were prepared by immunoSEQ multiplex PCR; TCRdb keeps only in-frame clonotypes and omits some of them. V, J and clone size derive from that table, while D and trimming were established from the DNA sequence. This table has around 100,000 clones, roughly nine tenths appearing once. This TCR derives from a man aged 45-60 years with acute or convalescent COVID-19. Material: peripheral blood.

The CDR3 loop is CASSLQTGTGAHEQYF. The DNA for the CDR3 is TGTGCCAGCAGCCTACAAACCGGGACAGGGGCACACGAGCAGTACTTC. This chain joins TRBV7-9 and TRBJ2-7, with TRBD1 matching 10 bases. Germline loops: CDR1 SEHNR, CDR2 FQNEAQ (reference sequence). This CDR3 has 16 residues. V was pared by 5 bases and J by 5 bases, with 12 bases of the junction left unmatched. The variable domain in full, completed from reference TRBV7-9 and TRBJ2-7, reads DTGVSQNPRHKITKRGQNVTFRCDPISEHNRLYWYRQTLGQGPEFLTYFQNEAQLEKSRLLSDRFSAERPKGSFSTLEIQRTEQGDSAMYLCASSLQTGTGAHEQYFGPGTRLTVT.